Listed below are T cell receptor beta chains from one sample, sequenced in a study of blood T cell repertoires in COVID-19. Data came from immunoSEQ multiplex PCR; TCRdb stores just in-frame clones and leaves some out. The table lists fewer than 120,000 clones, over 65% of them singletons. Specimen: peripheral blood. These receptors were obtained from a woman at least 80 years old with acute or convalescent COVID-19. CDR3s include the opening cysteine and the closing phenylalanine or tryptophan. Each record gives: D gene, J gene, V gene, clone size, CDR3 DNA, CDR3 protein. A D gene is named only where the DNA matches it firmly. Clone size is stated in some rows and not others, as once, few, many or a class when expanded.

>NA|TRBJ1-4|TRBV3-1/TRBV3-2|NA
TGTGCCAGCAGCCAGACTATGAGATTAGCTAATGAAAAACTGTTTTTT
CASSQTMRLANEKLFF
>TRBD1|TRBJ1-2|TRBV9|NA
TGTGCCAGCAGCGTAAATCAGGGGGTTTCTAACTATGGCTACACCTTC
CASSVNQGVSNYGYTF
>TRBD1|TRBJ1-2|TRBV5-4|few
TGTGCCAGCAGCATGCGGGACAGCTGGAGCTACACCTTC
CASSMRDSWSYTF
>TRBD1|TRBJ1-3|TRBV6-5|NA
TGTGCCAGCAGGACAGGGACAGGGAAAAACACCATATATTTT
CASRTGTGKNTIYF
>TRBD1|TRBJ2-7|TRBV19|NA
TGTGCCAGTTGGGCCGGGACAGGGGGCTCCGAGCAGTACTTC
CASWAGTGGSEQYF
>TRBD2|TRBJ2-1|TRBV12-3/TRBV12-4|NA
TGTGCCAGCAGTCGGGGGGGGAACAATGAGCAGTTCTTC
CASSRGGNNEQFF
>TRBD1|TRBJ1-6|TRBV7-9|NA
TGTGCCACCCAAGGGACAGGCGGTTCACCCCTCCACTTT
CATQGTGGSPLHF
>TRBD1|TRBJ1-2|TRBV18|NA
TGTGCCAGCTCACGGGGGACAGGGATAGACTATGGCTACACCTTC
CASSRGTGIDYGYTF
>NA|TRBJ1-2|TRBV2|NA
TGTGCCAGCAGATCCGGGGAGGAAGGCTACACCTTC
CASRSGEEGYTF
>TRBD2|TRBJ2-3|TRBV9|NA
TGTGCCAGCAGCCCCCTTGGGGGACTAGTCACAGATACGCAGTATTTT
CASSPLGGLVTDTQYF
>NA|TRBJ1-2|TRBV24-1|NA
TGTGCCACCAGTGATCCGTTGGGGGGGATCGATGGCTACACCTTC
CATSDPLGGIDGYTF
>NA|TRBJ1-2|TRBV6-5|NA
TGTGCCAGCAGTTCGCCGGTCTCCTCGGGCTATGGCTACACCTTC
CASSSPVSSGYGYTF
>NA|TRBJ1-3|TRBV6-1|few
TGTGCCAGCAGTGAGAGGGCGACGGGCACAAGCTCTGGAAACACCATATATTTT
CASSERATGTSSGNTIYF
>NA|TRBJ2-5|TRBV24-1|NA
TGTGCCACCAGTGATGTCGTACAGGGGAGGAGGGAGACCCAGTACTTC
CATSDVVQGRRETQYF
>TRBD1|TRBJ2-7|TRBV28|once
TGTGCCAGCAGTCTCACCCACAGGGGGGCCTACGAGCAGTACTTC
CASSLTHRGAYEQYF